This TCR beta chain was obtained from a study of T cells expressing NK-cell markers. At the level of the study: Serological testing identified most of the eight sequenced donors as HCMV-seropositive and one as seronegative.

From the 5' RACE reads, TCRdb lists one entry per CDR3 protein and no DNA. The sample totals hundreds of thousands of distinct CDR3 sequences. Regarding the study as a whole: The same clonotypes also predominated in the CD3+CD56-NKG2C+ fraction of four donors.

From germline, CDR1 is LNHDA and CDR2 SQIVND (reference sequence). CDR3 length: 16 amino acids. Remarks on this clonotype: Its matching antigen is unknown.

The rearrangement joins TRBV19 to TRBJ1-3; checking the TCRdb D call of TRBD1 is not possible without DNA. Material for sequencing was blood T cells: a sorted CD56 or NKG2C T cell subset, CD4+ or CD8+ T cells, or bulk PBMC T cells (not recorded which). This clonotype was obtained from a man between 18 and 29 years old in good health. The CDR3 reads CASSLGTAISGNTIYF.